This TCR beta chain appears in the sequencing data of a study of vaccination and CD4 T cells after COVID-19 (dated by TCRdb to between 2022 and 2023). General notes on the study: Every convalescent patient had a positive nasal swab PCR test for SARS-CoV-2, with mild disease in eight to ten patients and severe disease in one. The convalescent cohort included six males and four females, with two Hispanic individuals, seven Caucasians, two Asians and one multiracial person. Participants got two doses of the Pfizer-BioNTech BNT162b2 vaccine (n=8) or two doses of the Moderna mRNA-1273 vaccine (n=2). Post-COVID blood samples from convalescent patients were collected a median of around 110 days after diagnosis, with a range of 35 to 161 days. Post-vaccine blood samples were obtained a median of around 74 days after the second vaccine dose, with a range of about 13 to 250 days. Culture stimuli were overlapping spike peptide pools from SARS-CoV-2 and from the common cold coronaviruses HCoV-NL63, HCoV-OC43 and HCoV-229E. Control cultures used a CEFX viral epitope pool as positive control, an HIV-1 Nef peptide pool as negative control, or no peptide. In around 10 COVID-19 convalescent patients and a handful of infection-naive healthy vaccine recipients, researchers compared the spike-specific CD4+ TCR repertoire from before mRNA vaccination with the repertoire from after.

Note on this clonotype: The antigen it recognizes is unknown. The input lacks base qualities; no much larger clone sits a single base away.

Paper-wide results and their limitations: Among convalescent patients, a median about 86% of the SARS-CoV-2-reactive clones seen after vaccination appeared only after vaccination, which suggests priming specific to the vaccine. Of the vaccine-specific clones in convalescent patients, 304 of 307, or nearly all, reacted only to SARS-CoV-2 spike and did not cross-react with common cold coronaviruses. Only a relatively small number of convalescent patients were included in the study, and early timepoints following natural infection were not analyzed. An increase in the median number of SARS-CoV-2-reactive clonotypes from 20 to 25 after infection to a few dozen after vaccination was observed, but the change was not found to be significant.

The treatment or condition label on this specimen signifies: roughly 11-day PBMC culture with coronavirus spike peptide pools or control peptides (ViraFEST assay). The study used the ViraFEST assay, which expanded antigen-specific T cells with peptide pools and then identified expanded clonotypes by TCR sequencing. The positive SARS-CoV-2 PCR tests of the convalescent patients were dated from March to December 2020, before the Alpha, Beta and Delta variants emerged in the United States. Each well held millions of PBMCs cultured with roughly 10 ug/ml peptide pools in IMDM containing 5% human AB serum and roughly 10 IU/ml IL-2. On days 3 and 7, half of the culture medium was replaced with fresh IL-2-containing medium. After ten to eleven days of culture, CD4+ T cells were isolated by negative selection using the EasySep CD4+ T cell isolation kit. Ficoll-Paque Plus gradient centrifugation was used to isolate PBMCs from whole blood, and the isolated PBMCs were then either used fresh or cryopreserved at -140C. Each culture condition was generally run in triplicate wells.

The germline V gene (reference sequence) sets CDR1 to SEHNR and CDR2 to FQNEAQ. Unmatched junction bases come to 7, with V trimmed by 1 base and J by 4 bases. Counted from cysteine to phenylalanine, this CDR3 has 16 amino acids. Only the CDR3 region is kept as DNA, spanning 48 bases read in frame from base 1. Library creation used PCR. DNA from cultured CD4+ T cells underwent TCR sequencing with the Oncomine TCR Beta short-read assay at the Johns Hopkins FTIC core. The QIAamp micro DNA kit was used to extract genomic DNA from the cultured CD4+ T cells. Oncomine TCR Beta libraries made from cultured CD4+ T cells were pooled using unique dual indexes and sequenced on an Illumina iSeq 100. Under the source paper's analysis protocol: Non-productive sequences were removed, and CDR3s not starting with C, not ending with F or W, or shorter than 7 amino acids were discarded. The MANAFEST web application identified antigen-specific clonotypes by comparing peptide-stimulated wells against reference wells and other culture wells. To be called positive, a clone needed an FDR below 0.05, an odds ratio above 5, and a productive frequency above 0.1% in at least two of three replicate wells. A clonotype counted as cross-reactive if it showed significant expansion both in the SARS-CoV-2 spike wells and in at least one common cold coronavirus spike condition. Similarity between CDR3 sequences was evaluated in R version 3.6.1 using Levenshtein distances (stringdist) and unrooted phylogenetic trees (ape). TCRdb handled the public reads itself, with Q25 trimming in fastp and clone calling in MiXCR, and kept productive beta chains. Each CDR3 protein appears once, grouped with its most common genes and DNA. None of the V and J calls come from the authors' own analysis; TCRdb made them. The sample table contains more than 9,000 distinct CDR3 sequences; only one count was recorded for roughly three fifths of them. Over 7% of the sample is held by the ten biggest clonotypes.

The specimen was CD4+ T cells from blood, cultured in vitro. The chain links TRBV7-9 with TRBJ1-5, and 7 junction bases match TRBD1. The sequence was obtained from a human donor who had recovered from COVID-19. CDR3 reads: CASSLVAGGRNQPQHF. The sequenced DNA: TGTGCCAGCAGCTTAGTGGCAGGGGGTAGAAATCAGCCCCAGCATTTT.